Listed below are T cell receptor beta chains from one sample, sequenced in a study of shared clonotypes between healthy human individuals. Sequenced by immunoSEQ multiplex PCR; TCRdb stores in-frame clones only, minus some. Of 2,500,000 or so clones listed, around 90% were seen once; the top ten hold around 0.4%. The specimen sequenced was naive CD4+ T cells from PBMCs. All receptors come from a young man in good health. Some clones in this sample may be carry-over from other donors' samples. Both conserved end residues are part of each CDR3. The order of the fields is clone size, V gene, D gene, J gene, CDR3 protein, CDR3 DNA. D genes are given only for firm matches. Expanded clones are given a class, and other clones once, few, many or no size at all.

clone_size: NA
v_call: TRBV2
d_call: NA
j_call: TRBJ2-2
cdr3_aa: CASSPLGAANTGELFF
cdr3_nt: TGTGCCAGCAGTCCTCTGGGGGCAGCGAACACCGGGGAGCTGTTTTTT

clone_size: NA
v_call: TRBV15
d_call: NA
j_call: TRBJ1-1
cdr3_aa: CATSRDRGRLEPEAFF
cdr3_nt: TGTGCCACCAGCAGAGATAGAGGCAGGTTGGAGCCTGAAGCTTTCTTT

clone_size: NA
v_call: TRBV7-2
d_call: TRBD1
j_call: TRBJ2-5
cdr3_aa: CASRSNRGAETQYF
cdr3_nt: TGTGCCAGCAGGTCCAACAGGGGGGCGGAGACCCAGTACTTC

clone_size: NA
v_call: TRBV28
d_call: NA
j_call: TRBJ1-4
cdr3_aa: CASRGVWVTNEKLFF
cdr3_nt: TGTGCCAGCAGGGGGGTTTGGGTAACTAATGAAAAACTGTTTTTT

clone_size: NA
v_call: TRBV4-2
d_call: NA
j_call: TRBJ2-1
cdr3_aa: CASSQDGNNYNEQFF
cdr3_nt: TGTGCCAGCAGCCAAGATGGCAACAACTACAATGAGCAGTTCTTC

clone_size: NA
v_call: TRBV5-1
d_call: NA
j_call: TRBJ1-1
cdr3_aa: CASSLGPPNTEAFF
cdr3_nt: TGCGCCAGCAGCTTGGGCCCTCCAAACACTGAAGCTTTCTTT

clone_size: NA
v_call: TRBV5-1
d_call: TRBD2
j_call: TRBJ2-3
cdr3_aa: CASSLEVAGGPTGGTDTQYF
cdr3_nt: TGCGCCAGCAGCTTGGAGGTAGCGGGAGGGCCTACCGGAGGGACAGATACGCAGTATTTT

clone_size: NA
v_call: TRBV5-1
d_call: TRBD1
j_call: TRBJ1-3
cdr3_aa: CASQEGTAGDTIYF
cdr3_nt: TGCGCCAGCCAAGAAGGGACAGCGGGAGACACCATATATTTT

clone_size: NA
v_call: TRBV29-1
d_call: TRBD1
j_call: TRBJ1-2
cdr3_aa: CSVDVGTGGYYGYTF
cdr3_nt: TGCAGCGTTGACGTTGGGACAGGGGGCTACTATGGCTACACCTTC

clone_size: NA
v_call: TRBV11-2
d_call: NA
j_call: TRBJ2-2
cdr3_aa: CASSLYFSAGRGTGELFF
cdr3_nt: TGTGCCAGCAGCTTATATTTCTCTGCGGGAAGGGGCACCGGGGAGCTGTTTTTT

clone_size: NA
v_call: TRBV27
d_call: TRBD2
j_call: TRBJ2-7
cdr3_aa: CASSSKLAGAYEQYF
cdr3_nt: TGTGCCAGCAGTTCCAAACTAGCGGGAGCCTACGAGCAGTACTTC

clone_size: few
v_call: TRBV10-3
d_call: NA
j_call: TRBJ1-5
cdr3_aa: CAISDGGWQPQHF
cdr3_nt: TGTGCCATCAGTGATGGGGGGTGGCAGCCCCAGCATTTT

clone_size: NA
v_call: TRBV11-3
d_call: NA
j_call: TRBJ2-1
cdr3_aa: CASSSAVSYNEQFF
cdr3_nt: TGTGCCAGCAGCTCAGCAGTCTCCTACAATGAGCAGTTCTTC

clone_size: NA
v_call: TRBV5-6
d_call: NA
j_call: TRBJ1-2
cdr3_aa: CASSFRRDYQANYGYTF
cdr3_nt: TGTGCCAGCAGCTTCAGGAGAGACTACCAAGCTAACTATGGCTACACCTTC

clone_size: NA
v_call: TRBV28
d_call: NA
j_call: TRBJ1-5
cdr3_aa: CASSNIGVQPQHF
cdr3_nt: TGTGCCAGCAGCAATATCGGGGTTCAGCCCCAGCATTTT